The rows below give T cell receptor beta chains drawn from one sample of a study of graft-versus-host responses after intestinal transplantation. Which antigens these TCRs recognize remains unknown. Data came from immunoSEQ multiplex PCR; TCRdb stores just in-frame clones and leaves some out. This sample has approximately 33,000 clones, with roughly 80% found just once. The sample in question was unstimulated CD8+ T cells sorted from spleen or lymph node cells, obtained before intestinal transplant. The receptors were sampled from a human donor who received an intestinal transplant. CDR3s include the opening cysteine and the closing phenylalanine or tryptophan. D genes are given only for firm matches. Rows give clone size only sometimes, using once, few, many, or a class for an expanded clone.

D gene,clone size,J gene,V gene,CDR3 protein,CDR3 DNA
TRBD1,medium-sized,TRBJ2-2,TRBV28,CASRLLQGLTGELFF,TGTGCCAGCAGACTCTTACAGGGGCTCACCGGGGAGCTGTTTTTT
-,-,TRBJ1-1,TRBV6-5,CASSSGLNTEAFF,TGTGCCAGCAGTTCGGGACTAAACACTGAAGCTTTCTTT
TRBD2,-,TRBJ2-2,TRBV11-3,CASSFVPGLAGGHTGELFF,TGTGCCAGCAGCTTCGTCCCGGGACTAGCGGGAGGGCACACCGGGGAGCTGTTTTTT
-,-,TRBJ1-1,TRBV5-5,CASSLEYTEAFF,TGTGCCAGCAGCTTAGAGTACACTGAAGCTTTCTTT
-,-,TRBJ2-7,TRBV7-5,CARSLGPPGGNVRFHYEQYF,TGTGCCAGAAGCTTAGGTCCCCCAGGGGGCAACGTACGGTTCCACTACGAGCAGTACTTC
TRBD2,-,TRBJ2-3,TRBV7-2,CASSRAGETDTQYF,TGTGCCAGCAGCCGAGCGGGAGAGACAGATACGCAGTATTTT
-,-,TRBJ2-5,TRBV27,CASSLSGSGAQETQYF,TGTGCCAGCAGTTTAAGCGGTAGCGGTGCCCAAGAGACCCAGTACTTC
TRBD1,-,TRBJ1-5,TRBV2,CASRGTGNNQPQHF,TGTGCCAGCAGGGGGACAGGGAATAATCAGCCCCAGCATTTT
TRBD2,-,TRBJ2-7,TRBV7-9,CASSFGLAREQYF,TGTGCCAGCAGCTTCGGACTAGCTAGGGAGCAGTACTTC
-,-,TRBJ2-3,TRBV28,CASSLRADYSGTDTQYF,TGTGCCAGCAGTTTAAGAGCGGACTACTCCGGCACAGATACGCAGTATTTT
-,-,TRBJ2-7,TRBV30,CAWSWGSGYEQYF,TGTGCCTGGAGTTGGGGTAGCGGCTACGAGCAGTACTTC
-,-,TRBJ2-3,TRBV7-3,CASSFGNTDTQYF,TGTGCCAGCAGCTTCGGTAACACAGATACGCAGTATTTT
TRBD2,-,TRBJ2-2,TRBV2,CASRIPVSGGNTGELFF,TGTGCCAGCAGGATCCCCGTAAGCGGGGGAAACACCGGGGAGCTGTTTTTT
-,-,TRBJ1-2,TRBV27,CASSLSVRQGIGGVMGYGYTF,TGTGCCAGCAGTTTATCTGTTCGCCAGGGGATAGGGGGGGTCATGGGCTATGGCTACACCTTC
TRBD1,-,TRBJ2-7,TRBV28,CASGPNRGAEQYF,TGTGCCAGCGGACCCAACAGGGGAGCCGAGCAGTACTTC
-,-,TRBJ2-7,TRBV28,CASSFRDTLYEQYF,TGTGCCAGCAGTTTTCGGGACACCCTCTACGAGCAGTACTTC
-,-,TRBJ1-2,TRBV28,CASSPRVGYGYTF,TGTGCCAGCAGTCCGAGGGTTGGCTATGGCTACACCTTC
TRBD2,few,TRBJ2-3,TRBV28,CASSLLSGGAYTDTQYF,TGTGCCAGCAGTTTATTGAGCGGGGGGGCCTACACAGATACGCAGTATTTT
TRBD2,-,TRBJ2-1,TRBV7-3,CASSPGLAAYNEQFF,TGTGCCAGCAGCCCGGGACTAGCGGCTTACAATGAGCAGTTCTTC
TRBD2,-,TRBJ2-3,TRBV2,CASSEGAGGLTDTQYF,TGTGCCAGCAGTGAAGGGGCGGGGGGCCTCACAGATACGCAGTATTTT
TRBD2,-,TRBJ2-7,TRBV6-1,CASSGYSGGAYSYEQYF,TGTGCCAGCAGTGGTTATAGCGGGGGGGCTTACTCCTACGAGCAGTACTTC
-,few,TRBJ2-7,TRBV7-6,CASSLLVSSYEQYF,TGTGCCAGCAGCTTATTAGTTAGCTCCTACGAGCAGTACTTC
TRBD2,-,TRBJ2-7,TRBV6-6,CAGGESYEQYF,TGTGCCGGGGGGGAATCCTACGAGCAGTACTTC
TRBD2,-,TRBJ2-5,TRBV29-1,CSAWTSAETQYF,TGCAGCGCCTGGACTAGCGCTGAGACCCAGTACTTC
TRBD1,-,TRBJ2-7,TRBV4-1,CASSRTGTGGYEQYF,TGCGCCAGCAGCCGAACCGGGACAGGGGGTTACGAGCAGTACTTC
-,-,TRBJ2-7,TRBV7-6,CASSLDSTYEQYF,TGTGCCAGCAGCTTAGACAGTACCTACGAGCAGTACTTC
TRBD1,-,TRBJ1-1,TRBV5-6,CASSSYRGLNTEAFF,TGTGCCAGCAGCTCCTACAGGGGGCTGAACACTGAAGCTTTCTTT
-,-,TRBJ2-7,TRBV5-5,CASSFRAQVREQYF,TGTGCCAGCAGCTTCAGGGCCCAAGTGCGCGAGCAGTACTTC
TRBD2,-,TRBJ2-7,TRBV7-3,CASSPGEGPDEQYF,TGTGCCAGCAGCCCCGGGGAGGGGCCGGACGAGCAGTACTTC
-,-,TRBJ2-3,TRBV6-4,CASSESSSTDTQYF,TGTGCCAGCAGTGAGTCTTCTAGCACAGATACGCAGTATTTT
TRBD2,-,TRBJ2-1,TRBV9,CASSVRGLAGGGEQFF,TGTGCCAGCAGCGTGAGAGGACTAGCGGGAGGCGGTGAGCAGTTCTTC
TRBD2,-,TRBJ2-1,TRBV27,CASRGAGSSYNEQFF,TGTGCCAGCAGAGGAGCGGGGAGCTCCTACAATGAGCAGTTCTTC
TRBD1,medium-sized,TRBJ1-2,TRBV6-1,CASSETGGWDGYTF,TGTGCCAGCAGTGAAACAGGGGGCTGGGATGGCTACACCTTC
TRBD2,once,TRBJ2-3,TRBV6-1,CASSGPSGFYTDTQYF,TGTGCCAGCAGTGGTCCTAGCGGGTTTTACACAGATACGCAGTATTTT
TRBD2,-,TRBJ2-2,TRBV27,CASSGGLAGVVRAGELFF,TGTGCCAGCAGTGGGGGACTAGCGGGAGTCGTTAGGGCCGGGGAGCTGTTTTTT
-,-,TRBJ2-2,TRBV5-1,CASSPATQGPGELFF,TGCGCCAGCAGCCCAGCCACACAGGGCCCCGGGGAGCTGTTTTTT
TRBD2,-,TRBJ2-7,TRBV4-1,CASSPGLGGRGQYF,TGCGCCAGCAGCCCTGGGCTGGGAGGGCGGGGGCAGTACTTC
-,-,TRBJ2-7,TRBV10-3,CAISVGLTYEQYF,TGTGCCATCAGTGTCGGTCTTACCTACGAGCAGTACTTC
TRBD1,-,TRBJ2-7,TRBV5-8,CASSVYQGAHEQYF,TGTGCCAGCAGCGTATACCAGGGGGCTCACGAGCAGTACTTC
TRBD2,-,TRBJ2-5,TRBV11-1,CASSLDGGGEQETQYF,TGTGCCAGCAGCTTAGATGGCGGGGGGGAGCAAGAGACCCAGTACTTC
TRBD1,-,TRBJ2-7,TRBV28,CASSYGTVSYEQYF,TGTGCCAGCAGTTACGGGACAGTGAGCTACGAGCAGTACTTC
TRBD1,-,TRBJ2-5,TRBV23-1,CASSQTQDRECETQYF,TGCGCCAGCAGTCAAACCCAGGACAGGGAATGCGAGACCCAGTACTTC
TRBD1,-,TRBJ2-2,TRBV10-3,CAISDETGFGGELFF,TGTGCCATCAGTGACGAGACAGGGTTTGGCGGGGAGCTGTTTTTT
TRBD2,-,TRBJ2-5,TRBV15,CATSRSGRVQETQYF,TGTGCCACCAGCAGAAGCGGGAGAGTACAAGAGACCCAGTACTTC
-,-,TRBJ2-1,TRBV9,CASSVDSYNEQFF,TGTGCCAGCAGCGTAGACTCTTACAATGAGCAGTTCTTC
-,-,TRBJ1-4,TRBV11-2,CASSLGQTTNEKLFF,TGTGCCAGCAGCTTAGGGCAGACAACTAATGAAAAACTGTTTTTT
-,-,TRBJ2-7,TRBV19,CASSMRQGFNEQYF,TGTGCCAGTAGTATGCGGCAGGGGTTCAACGAGCAGTACTTC
-,-,TRBJ2-5,TRBV25-1,CASSEWSSGQETQYF,TGTGCCAGCAGTGAATGGAGTAGCGGCCAAGAGACCCAGTACTTC
-,few,TRBJ1-4,TRBV4-1,CASSQVAIRSEKLFF,TGCGCCAGCAGCCAAGTCGCTATAAGGAGTGAAAAACTGTTTTTT
TRBD2,-,TRBJ2-3,TRBV4-1,CASSQDSVSGGALDTQYF,TGCGCCAGCAGCCAAGATTCCGTTAGCGGGGGGGCCCTGGATACGCAGTATTTT
TRBD2,-,TRBJ2-5,TRBV11-2,CASSLVGMRGEIPETQYF,TGTGCCAGCAGCTTAGTAGGAATGCGGGGGGAGATACCCGAGACCCAGTACTTC
TRBD1,-,TRBJ2-2,TRBV27,CASSSTGIGELFF,TGTGCCAGCAGTTCGACAGGGATAGGGGAGCTGTTTTTT
-,-,TRBJ2-3,TRBV19,CASSIDLNRFTDTQYF,TGTGCCAGTAGTATAGATCTCAACAGATTCACAGATACGCAGTATTTT